Shown below are 24 T cell receptor beta chains from a single sample sequenced in a study of Ad26.COV2.S vaccination and SARS-CoV-2 variants. Treatment given: 15 to 20 received Ad26.COV2.S at low or high dose, single or two shots; about 5 received placebo; per-sample allocation not given. Day 63 following the first vaccine or placebo injection was when the samples were taken. This table comes from immunoSEQ multiplex PCR, and its TCRdb copy is limited to in-frame clones, with some not included. Of some 290,000 clones listed, around four fifths are singletons. The source was peripheral blood, collected in a trial of Ad26.COV2.S vaccine versus placebo. The source is a person between 18 and 59 years old who received the Ad26.COV2.S COVID-19 vaccine or a placebo.

This chain joins TRBV19 and TRBJ1-2; D is ambiguous. Trimming removed 5 bases from V and 7 bases from J, with 17 bases in between. The V gene's germline CDR1 is LNHDA and CDR2 SQIVND (reference sequence). This CDR3 region has 14 residues. CDR3 residues: CASSRQTIPLGYTF. The CDR3, as DNA: TGTGCCAGTAGTCGGCAGACAATTCCTCTTGGCTACACCTTC. Based on the CDR3 plus reference TRBV19 and TRBJ1-2, the full variable domain is DGGITQSPKYLFRKEGQNVTLSCEQNLNHDAMYWYRQDPGQGLRLIYYSQIVNDFQKGDIAEGYSVSREKKESFPLTVTSAQKNPTAFYLCASSRQTIPLGYTFGSGTRLTVV.

This chain joins TRBV3-1 (or the pseudogene TRBV3-2) and TRBJ2-1, with 8 positions matching TRBD1. The V and J ends lost 3 bases and 0 bases, in that order; junction bases with no gene match: 4. The germline CDR1 and CDR2 sequences are LGHDT and YNNKEL (reference sequence). The length of the CDR3 is 16 residues. The CDR3 bases are TGTGCCAGCAGCCAGGACAGGGTATTCTCCTACAATGAGCAGTTCTTC. Its translation: CASSQDRVFSYNEQFF.

This clone was observed a single time. The rearrangement uses TRBV9 and TRBJ2-2; 10 nucleotides match TRBD2. From germline, CDR1 is SGDLS and CDR2 YYNGEE. With V trimmed by 0 bases and J by 9 bases, 8 bases remained unmatched. This CDR3 has 16 residues. CDR3 residues: CASSVGVRTSGRELFF. The CDR3 coding sequence is TGTGCCAGCAGCGTAGGGGTTAGGACTAGCGGCCGGGAGCTGTTTTTT. The variable domain in full, completed from reference TRBV9 and TRBJ2-2, reads DSGVTQTPKHLITATGQRVTLRCSPRSGDLSVYWYQQSLDQGLQFLIQYYNGEERAKGNILERFSAQQFPDLHSELNLSSLELGDSALYFCASSVGVRTSGRELFFGEGSRLTVL.

The chain links TRBV11-1 to TRBJ1-3; unclear D gene. Germline lookup yields CDR1 SGHAT and CDR2 FQDESV (reference sequence). The CDR3 covers 14 residues. Trimming stripped 5 bases from V and 1 base from J, with 9 bases between. CDR3: CASSRVGSGNTIYF. The CDR3 DNA is TGTGCCAGCAGCCGCGTGGGGTCTGGAAACACCATATATTTT.

The chain recombines TRBV7-6 with TRBJ1-5, with D perhaps TRBD1 (6 bases). The CDR3 has 16 amino acids. The germline gives CDR1 SGHVS, CDR2 FNYEAQ. V lost 1 base to trimming and J lost 0 bases, with 10 bases between them. Here the CDR3 reads CASSLEGGNSNQPQHF. CDR3 DNA sequence: TGTGCCAGCAGCTTAGAAGGGGGAAATAGCAATCAGCCCCAGCATTTT.

The V and J genes are TRBV6-5 and TRBJ2-3, with a possible D match to TRBD1 (6 bases). V was clipped by 6 bases and J by 0 bases, with 10 bases between them. CDR1 is MNHEY and CDR2 is SVGAGI in the germline V gene. The CDR3 sequence is 14 residues long. The CDR3 here is CASSWTESTDTQYF. The CDR3 DNA sequence: TGTGCCAGCAGCTGGACAGAGAGCACAGATACGCAGTATTTT.

Notes on this clone: The same CDR3 can be traced to other DNA sequences in this sample. The chain combines TRBV7-9 with TRBJ2-7; D remains unclear. Per the germline V gene, CDR1 is SEHNR and CDR2 is FQNEAQ (reference sequence). Trimming removed 1 base from V and 2 bases from J, with 3 bases in between. This CDR3 contains 12 residues. The CDR3 DNA is TGTGCCAGCAGCTTAGTTCCCTACGAGCAGTACTTC. Its protein product is CASSLVPYEQYF.

Regarding this clone: Other DNA sequences in this sample translate to the same CDR3. This chain connects TRBV3-1 (or the pseudogene TRBV3-2) to TRBJ1-1; TRBD1 might be the D (5 bases). This CDR3 comprises 13 residues. Germline assignment: CDR1 LGHDT and CDR2 YNNKEL (reference sequence). V was trimmed by 1 base and J by 4 bases, leaving 7 bases between them. The CDR3 region is CASSQVGGTEAFF. CDR3 nucleotides: TGTGCCAGCAGCCAAGTGGGGGGCACTGAAGCTTTCTTT.

The chain links TRBV5-1 to TRBJ2-5; D not certain. Trimming removed 2 bases from V and 5 bases from J, with 10 bases in between. In germline, CDR1 is SGHRS, CDR2 YFSETQ. CDR3 size: 13 residues. As DNA, the CDR3 is TGCGCCAGCAGCTTAAAGGACGTGGAGACCCAGTACTTC. Protein product: CASSLKDVETQYF. Full variable domain (rest looked up from reference TRBV5-1 and TRBJ2-5): KAGVTQTPRYLIKTRGQQVTLSCSPISGHRSVSWYQQTPGQGLQFLFEYFSETQRNKGNFPGRFSGRQFSNSRSEMNVSTLELGDSALYLCASSLKDVETQYFGPGTRLLVL.

V is TRBV7-2 and J is TRBJ2-1, with 8 bases matching TRBD1. CDR1 is SGHTA, CDR2 FQGNSA, per germline. The V and J ends lost 5 bases and 12 bases, in that order; junction bases with no gene match: 12. This CDR3 region has 14 residues. The CDR3 loop is CASSPSQGAFTQFF. The CDR3 DNA is TGTGCCAGCAGCCCATCTCAGGGGGCATTTACGCAGTTCTTC.

This clone has only one observation. The chain uses TRBV24-1 and TRBJ2-3; D may be TRBD1 or TRBD2 (5 bases each). The ends were cut back, 1 base at V and 4 bases at J, with 14 bases in the middle. CDR3 length: 16 residues. The germline V gene encodes CDR1 KGHDR and CDR2 SFDVKD. The CDR3 sequence: CATSDFGTPPADTQYF. The DNA for the CDR3 is TGTGCCACCAGTGATTTCGGGACCCCACCCGCAGATACGCAGTATTTT.

This clone was detected only a few times. The chain has TRBV6-5 and TRBJ2-7; TRBD1 matches 10 bases. Trimming removed 4 bases from V and 6 bases from J; junction bases left unmatched: 6. Germline values: CDR1 MNHEY, CDR2 SVGAGI. The length of the CDR3 is 14 residues. This chain's CDR3 is CASSFRQGASEQYF. CDR3 coding DNA: TGTGCCAGCAGTTTCAGACAGGGGGCTTCCGAGCAGTACTTC.

This clone was found a few times. Other DNA sequences in the sample encode the same CDR3. The rearrangement uses TRBV28 and TRBJ1-2; D is uncertain. This CDR3 has 12 residues. Germline CDR1 is MDHEN and CDR2 is SYDVKM. V was shortened by 3 bases and J by 4 bases, with 6 bases between the two germline ends. The CDR3 bases are TGTGCCAGCAGTTTGCGGCTCTATGGCTACACCTTC. Translation: CASSLRLYGYTF.

This chain links TRBV18 with TRBJ1-1; 11 bases fit TRBD1. The junction had 9 bases not matched to a gene; V was cut back by 2 bases and J by 10 bases. The CDR3 is 15 residues long. Germline V gene data show CDR1 as KGHSH and CDR2 as LQKENI. CDR3 in amino acids: CASSPVSGTGGIAFF. The CDR3, as DNA: TGTGCCAGCTCACCAGTTTCCGGGACAGGGGGAATAGCTTTCTTT.

The chain couples TRBV7-3 to TRBJ1-3; tentative D call: TRBD1 (6 bases). Germline V CDR1 and CDR2: SGHTA, FQGTGA. The CDR3 has 15 amino acids. With 5 bases removed from V and 3 bases from J, the gap between germline ends came to 14 bases. Here the CDR3 reads CASSIQGRGGNTIYF. CDR3 bases: TGTGCCAGCAGCATACAGGGACGTGGTGGAAACACCATATATTTT.

This clone showed up just a few times. The J gene is TRBJ2-7, the V gene TRBV27; D gene unclear. Germline V gives CDR1 MNHEY, CDR2 SMNVEV (reference sequence). Trimming removed 3 bases at V and 3 bases at J, with 9 bases between. This CDR3 is built from 13 residues. Written as DNA, the CDR3 is TGTGCCAGCAGTTTCCACGAAAACTACGAGCAGTACTTC. As protein: CASSFHENYEQYF.

The V gene is TRBV4-2, the J gene TRBJ2-5, with TRBD2 identical over 16 bases. V lost 0 bases and J lost 2; bases outside the gene matches: 9. Germline V gene data show CDR1 as LGHNA and CDR2 as YNFKEQ. The CDR3 covers 20 residues. The CDR3 region is CASSQDQGTSGGGFQETQYF. CDR3 DNA sequence: TGTGCCAGCAGCCAAGATCAGGGGACTAGCGGGGGGGGATTTCAAGAGACCCAGTACTTC.

This chain uses TRBV28 with TRBJ2-3, with D possibly TRBD1 on 5 matching bases. With 10 bases removed from V and 5 bases from J, the gap between germline ends came to 19 bases. Germline CDR1 is MDHEN and CDR2 is SYDVKM. This CDR3 comprises 14 residues. This CDR3 reads CAIRNLGQGDTQYF. The DNA of the CDR3 is TGTGCCATCCGAAACTTGGGGCAAGGAGATACGCAGTATTTT.

The rearrangement joins TRBV7-9 to TRBJ1-4, with 7 bases matching TRBD1. Losses at the gene ends were 1 base for V and 3 bases for J; bases not matched to a gene: 5. Germline V gives CDR1 SEHNR, CDR2 FQNEAQ (reference sequence). There are 16 residues in the CDR3. The CDR3 here is CASSLGGGRANEKLFF. The DNA of the CDR3 is TGTGCCAGCAGCTTAGGAGGGGGCAGGGCTAATGAAAAACTGTTTTTT.

This clone was detected only a few times. CDR3 bases: TGTGCCAGCAGCTTAAACAGGGGGAGCAATCAGCCCCAGCATTTT. This encodes CASSLNRGSNQPQHF. The V and J genes are TRBV7-8 and TRBJ1-5; 8 positions match TRBD1. The germline V gene encodes CDR1 SGHVS and CDR2 FQNEAQ. CDR3 length: 15 residues. Trimming removed 2 bases from V and 1 base from J; junction bases left unmatched: 1.

The gene calls are TRBV28 and TRBJ1-5; 7 positions agree with TRBD1. V was pared by 0 bases and J by 6 bases, with 5 bases of the junction left unmatched. Germline V lookup: CDR1 MDHEN, CDR2 SYDVKM. CDR3 length equals 15 residues. For the CDR3, the DNA is TGTGCCAGCAGTTTATGGCAGGGGGGAAGTCAGCCCCAGCATTTT. Amino acids: CASSLWQGGSQPQHF.

The chain uses TRBV5-1 and TRBJ2-5; D possibly corresponds to TRBD2 (6 bases). The CDR3 spans 15 residues. The germline V gene has CDR1 SGHRS and CDR2 YFSETQ. V gave up 2 bases and J gave up 1 base, with 12 bases separating them. CDR3 in DNA: TGCGCCAGCAGCTTAAGTGGGACTCGCCAAGAGACCCAGTACTTC. Translating it yields CASSLSGTRQETQYF.

The CDR3 region has the DNA TGTGCCAGCAGCTTACGTAGGCAGGGGACAAGCGAGCAGTACTTC. Amino acids: CASSLRRQGTSEQYF. The V call is TRBV7-9, the J call TRBJ2-7; tentative D call: TRBD1 (6 bases). V shed 2 bases and J shed 6 bases, with 17 bases lying between them. Germline-derived CDR1 and CDR2 are SEHNR and FQNEAQ (reference sequence). The CDR3 is 15 amino acids.

The chain employs TRBV6-4 and TRBJ1-1, with unresolved D. Looked up from germline, CDR1 is MRHNA and CDR2 is SNTAGT. The CDR3 is made up of 14 amino acids. Trimming removed 6 bases at V and 0 bases at J, with 11 bases between. In nucleotides, the CDR3 is TGTGCCAGCAGCCAGGACGCAATGAACACTGAAGCTTTCTTT. This codes for CASSQDAMNTEAFF.